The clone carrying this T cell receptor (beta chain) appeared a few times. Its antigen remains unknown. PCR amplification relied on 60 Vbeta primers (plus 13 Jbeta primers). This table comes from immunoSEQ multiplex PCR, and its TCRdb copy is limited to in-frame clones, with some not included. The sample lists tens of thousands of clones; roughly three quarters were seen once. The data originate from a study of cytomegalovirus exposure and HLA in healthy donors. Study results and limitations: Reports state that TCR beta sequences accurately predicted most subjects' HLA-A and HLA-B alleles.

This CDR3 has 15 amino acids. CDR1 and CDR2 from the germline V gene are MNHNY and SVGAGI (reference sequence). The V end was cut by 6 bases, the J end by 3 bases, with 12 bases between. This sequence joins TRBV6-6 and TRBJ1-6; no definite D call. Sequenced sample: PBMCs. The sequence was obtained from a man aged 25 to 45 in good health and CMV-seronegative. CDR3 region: CASSPGILYNSPLHF. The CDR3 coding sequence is TGTGCCAGCAGCCCGGGAATACTCTATAATTCACCCCTCCACTTT.